This T cell receptor beta chain was obtained from a study of T cells in tuberculosis. TCRdb's copy holds only in-frame clones and misses some; the assay was immunoSEQ multiplex PCR. The data show some 34,000 clones, 93% seen once. Germline CDR1 reads MGHDK; CDR2 reads SYGVNS. The CDR3 covers 17 residues. The trim removed 1 base at V and 1 base at J, leaving 7 bases unmatched. Sequencing was done on a sample of PBMCs. This clonotype was obtained from a donor aged 10 to 29 with latent tuberculosis or without tuberculosis infection. The chain is built from TRBV25-1 and TRBJ2-5; 9 nucleotides agree with TRBD1. CDR3 DNA: TGTGCCAGCAGTGAATCTCACAGACAGGGGGTCCAAGAGACCCAGTACTTC. Translating it yields CASSESHRQGVQETQYF.